One and the same sample provided the 25 T cell receptor beta chains below, sequenced in a study of OX40 agonist ivuxolimab in advanced cancers. The data were produced by immunoSEQ multiplex PCR, yet TCRdb's version contains in-frame clones alone and is incomplete. The sample lists tens of thousands of clones, around four fifths occurring once. This specimen consisted of CD4+ or CD8+ T cells sorted from blood, obtained in a trial of the OX40 agonist ivuxolimab. The receptors were sampled from an adult with an advanced solid tumor such as melanoma, head and neck, liver or kidney cancer.

This clone was counted a few times. This rearrangement joins TRBV30 to TRBJ1-2; unclear D gene. The germline V gene has CDR1 GTSNPN and CDR2 SVGIG (reference sequence). V gave up 4 bases and J gave up 7 bases, with 7 bases separating them. The CDR3 is 10 residues long. The CDR3 here is CAWNRFGYTF. The CDR3 DNA reads TGTGCCTGGAACCGCTTTGGCTACACCTTC. Variable domain in full (rest from reference TRBV30 and TRBJ1-2): SQTIHQWPATLVQPVGSPLSLECTVEGTSNPNLYWYRQAAGRGLQLLFYSVGIGQISSEVPQNLSASRPQDRQFILSSKKLLLSDSGFYLCAWNRFGYTFGSGTRLTVV.

For the CDR3, the DNA is TGTGCCAGCAGGGTGGGGGGGCCTTTAAAGACCCAGTACTTC. It encodes CASRVGGPLKTQYF. This chain connects TRBV2 to TRBJ2-5; a possible D gene is TRBD2 (7 bases). CDR3 length: 14 residues. The V end lost 6 bases, the J end lost 6 bases, and 17 bases lay between the germline ends. The germline gives CDR1 SNHLY, CDR2 FYNNEI.

The chain recombines TRBV15 with TRBJ2-3; D gene ambiguous. V was cut by 0 bases and J by 6 bases, with 4 bases left in between. Germline V CDR1 and CDR2: LNHNV, YYDKDF (reference sequence). CDR3 size: 12 residues. CDR3 coding DNA: TGTGCCACCAGCAGAGATGGGGATACGCAGTATTTT. It specifies CATSRDGDTQYF.

The chain employs TRBV10-2 and TRBJ1-1; D possibly corresponds to TRBD1 (5 bases). The CDR3 runs 13 residues. Trimming pared 10 bases from V and 5 bases from J, leaving 17 bases between. Germline CDR1 WSHSY, CDR2 SAAADI. The CDR3 is CATGEGARTEAFF. As DNA, the CDR3 is TGCGCCACCGGCGAAGGGGCTAGAACTGAAGCTTTCTTT.

CDR3 coding DNA: TGTGCCAGCAGCGCAGGACCGGGGACCTACGAGCAGTACTTC. Translation gives CASSAGPGTYEQYF. This chain uses TRBV9 with TRBJ2-7, with D maybe TRBD2 (5 bases). The CDR3 consists of 14 residues. V gave up 3 bases and J gave up 2 bases, with 12 bases separating them. Germline CDR1 SGDLS, CDR2 YYNGEE.

This clone was picked up one time. J is TRBJ2-5 and V is TRBV27; 10 positions match TRBD2. The CDR3 contains 14 residues. The germline V gene encodes CDR1 MNHEY and CDR2 SMNVEV (reference sequence). The V and J ends lost 7 bases and 4 bases, in that order; junction bases with no gene match: 6. The CDR3 region is CASKASGSPETQYF. CDR3 nucleotide sequence: TGTGCCAGCAAGGCTAGCGGGAGCCCAGAGACCCAGTACTTC.

V gene TRBV28 combines with J gene TRBJ2-6, with TRBD1 as a possible D gene (6 bases). The V gene's germline CDR1 is MDHEN and CDR2 SYDVKM. Trimming took off 3 bases at V and 0 bases at J, with 9 bases between the two ends. This CDR3 is 16 amino acids long. The CDR3 is CASSFRQASGANVLTF. The DNA for the CDR3 is TGTGCCAGCAGTTTTCGACAGGCCTCTGGGGCCAACGTCCTGACTTTC.

This clone turned up a few times. This chain links TRBV4-3 with TRBJ2-7; 7 bases are a match to TRBD1. Trimming cost V 1 base and J 7 bases; bases outside gene matches: 10. Looked up from germline, CDR1 is LGHNA and CDR2 is YSLEER. This CDR3 spans 15 amino acids. The CDR3 region has the DNA TGCGCCAGCAGCCAAGTACACCACAGGGGTATAGAGCAGTACTTC. Translated, it gives CASSQVHHRGIEQYF.

This clone was recorded only once. The chain links TRBV11-2 to TRBJ2-5, with D possibly being TRBD1 (5 bases). In germline, CDR1 is SGHAT, CDR2 FQNNGV. The CDR3 is 13 residues long. The V gene lost 5 bases and the J gene lost 5 bases, with 12 bases spanning the gap. The CDR3 DNA follows: TGTGCCAGCAGCCCCAGGGTATTGGAGACCCAGTACTTC. Protein sequence: CASSPRVLETQYF.

The gene calls are TRBV25-1 and TRBJ2-3; 9 bases fit TRBD1. This CDR3 is built from 14 residues. Germline CDR1 and CDR2: MGHDK and SYGVNS. With 6 bases clipped from V and 4 bases from J, the junction kept 5 bases outside the gene matches. The CDR3 loop is CASSPTGGADTQYF. The CDR3 DNA reads TGTGCCAGCAGCCCAACAGGGGGCGCAGATACGCAGTATTTT.

The rearrangement joins TRBV13 to TRBJ1-6, with TRBD1 as a possible D gene (6 bases). The germline CDR1 and CDR2 sequences are PRHDT and FYEKMQ (reference sequence). The CDR3 contains 14 residues. V was pared by 5 bases and J by 6 bases, with 11 bases between. The CDR3 region has the DNA TGTGCCAGCAGCGAGGGGGGCCTTAATTCACCCCTCCACTTT. This codes for CASSEGGLNSPLHF.

J is TRBJ1-3 and V is TRBV7-9; D call uncertain. CDR3 size: 17 residues. V was shortened by 1 base and J by 2 bases, with 15 bases between the two germline ends. Germline-derived CDR1 and CDR2 are SEHNR and FQNEAQ (reference sequence). The DNA of the CDR3 is TGTGCCAGCAGCTTAGAATCACCCACGGCGACTGGAAACACCATATATTTT. The encoded protein is CASSLESPTATGNTIYF.

The genes are TRBV10-3 and TRBJ1-1; possibly TRBD1 for D (6 bases). With 7 bases removed from V and 6 bases from J, the gap between germline ends came to 24 bases. The CDR3 loop spans 16 amino acids. The germline CDR1 and CDR2 sequences are ENHRY and SYGVKD. The CDR3 DNA is TGTGCCATCACCGAAGGGAGGGGGGGTTCATCGGCTGAAGCTTTCTTT. Amino acid sequence: CAITEGRGGSSAEAFF.

The chain carries TRBV27 and TRBJ2-1; D gene uncertain. CDR1 and CDR2 (germline): MNHEY, SMNVEV (reference sequence). V lost 3 bases, J lost 0 bases, and 3 bases lay in between. The length of the CDR3 is 13 residues. The CDR3 region is CASSLNSYNEQFF. Here the CDR3 DNA reads TGTGCCAGCAGTTTGAACTCCTACAATGAGCAGTTCTTC.

This clone appeared a single time. The chain uses TRBV27 and TRBJ2-7, with D possibly being TRBD1 or TRBD2 (5 bases each). This CDR3 is built from 14 residues. V lost 1 base and J lost 4, with 11 bases in between. The germline gives CDR1 MNHEY, CDR2 SMNVEV (reference sequence). The CDR3 is CASSLYGDGYEQYF. CDR3 DNA: TGTGCCAGCAGTTTATACGGGGACGGATACGAGCAGTACTTC.

Here the CDR3 DNA reads TGTGCCATCAGTCAGGGAGGCACTGAAGCTTTCTTT. Protein product: CAISQGGTEAFF. The J gene is TRBJ1-1, the V gene TRBV10-3; perhaps TRBD1 as D (5 bases). Germline values: CDR1 ENHRY, CDR2 SYGVKD. V lost 5 bases and J 4 bases, leaving 8 bases between the germline ends. This CDR3 has 12 amino acids.

The V and J genes are TRBV29-1 and TRBJ2-7; TRBD1 matches at 7 bases. Trimming at V came to 7 bases and at J to 2 bases, leaving 5 bases not matched to a gene. This CDR3 is 12 amino acids long. Germline V lookup: CDR1 SQVTM, CDR2 ANQGSEA. The DNA for the CDR3 is TGCAGCGCCCGGACAGGAGCCTACGAGCAGTACTTC. Protein sequence: CSARTGAYEQYF.

The genes are TRBV28 and TRBJ2-3; 7 bases fit TRBD1. V dropped 6 bases and J dropped 2; count of bases not matched to a gene: 8. The CDR3 is made up of 15 amino acids. Germline assignment: CDR1 MDHEN and CDR2 SYDVKM. The CDR3 DNA follows: TGTGCCAGCAGACCGACAGGGATCACCACAGATACGCAGTATTTT. Its protein product is CASRPTGITTDTQYF.

The rearrangement joins TRBV7-9 to TRBJ2-3; no firm D call. This CDR3 spans 15 amino acids. The ends were cut back, 1 base at V and 3 bases at J, with 11 bases in the middle. In germline, CDR1 is SEHNR, CDR2 FQNEAQ (reference sequence). The DNA for the CDR3 is TGTGCCAGCAGCTTAGTAGTAGGACCTACAGATACGCAGTATTTT. It specifies CASSLVVGPTDTQYF. Full variable domain (remainder filled in from reference TRBV7-9 and TRBJ2-3): DTGVSQNPRHKITKRGQNVTFRCDPISEHNRLYWYRQTLGQGPEFLTYFQNEAQLEKSRLLSDRFSAERPKGSFSTLEIQRTEQGDSAMYLCASSLVVGPTDTQYFGPGTRLTVL.

The chain couples TRBV10-3 to TRBJ1-4; D perhaps matches TRBD1 (5 bases). The length of the CDR3 is 14 residues. Trimming took 2 bases from V and 6 from J, leaving 10 bases between them. CDR1 and CDR2 from the germline V gene are ENHRY and SYGVKD. CDR3 nucleotide sequence: TGTGCCATCAGTGAGGGCAGGGAGGATGAAAAACTGTTTTTT. Protein sequence: CAISEGREDEKLFF.

The V gene is TRBV7-9, the J gene TRBJ2-3, with 9 bases aligning to TRBD2. The trim removed 0 bases at V and 3 bases at J, leaving 1 base unmatched. The CDR3 extends over 15 amino acids. Germline CDR1 is SEHNR and CDR2 is FQNEAQ (reference sequence). Here the CDR3 reads CASSLASGRTDTQYF. The CDR3 DNA reads TGTGCCAGCAGCTTAGCTAGCGGGAGAACAGATACGCAGTATTTT.

The chain recombines TRBV18 with TRBJ2-1; tentatively, D is TRBD1 (6 bases). The CDR3 is made up of 13 amino acids. V dropped 6 bases and J dropped 8 bases, with 14 bases sitting between them. Germline V gene sequence: CDR1 KGHSH, CDR2 LQKENI. Here the CDR3 reads CASSLNREDEQFF. The CDR3 nucleotides are TGTGCCAGCTCCCTCAACAGGGAAGATGAGCAGTTCTTC.

A word on this clone: Other DNA sequences in the sample encode the same CDR3. This rearrangement joins TRBV5-5 to TRBJ1-1; 10 bases agree with TRBD1. The ends lost 2 bases at V and 8 bases at J; junction bases unmatched: 3. This CDR3 has 13 residues. Looked up from germline, CDR1 is SGHKS and CDR2 is YYEKEE (reference sequence). Written as DNA, the CDR3 is TGTGCCAGCAGCTTTGACAGGGGGCGGGAAGCTTTCTTT. It yields the protein CASSFDRGREAFF.

This sequence joins TRBV10-3 and TRBJ2-3, with 12 bases identical to TRBD2. Germline V gene sequence: CDR1 ENHRY, CDR2 SYGVKD. The V gene end was trimmed by 7 bases and the J gene end by 1 base; junction bases not matched to a gene: 3. This CDR3 comprises 15 residues. The CDR3 DNA is TGTGCCATCACGCGGACTAGCGGGGGCACAGATACGCAGTATTTT. This sequence encodes CAITRTSGGTDTQYF.

With respect to this clone: The junction shows a germline mismatch at one end, possibly a read error. V and J are TRBV7-8 and TRBJ1-1; D is unclear. Germline-derived CDR1 and CDR2 are SGHVS and FQNEAQ. CDR3 length equals 13 residues. CDR3 in amino acids: CASTLASNTEAFF. The CDR3 coding sequence is TGTGCCAGCACCTTAGCCTCGAACACTGAAGCTTTCTTT. Looking up the rest from reference TRBV7-8 and TRBJ1-1 gives the full variable domain: GAGVSQSPRYKVAKRGQDVALRCDPISGHVSLFWYQQALGQGPEFLTYFQNEAQLDKSGLPSDRFFAERPEGSVSTLKIQRTQQEDSAVYLCASTLASNTEAFFGQGTRLTVV.